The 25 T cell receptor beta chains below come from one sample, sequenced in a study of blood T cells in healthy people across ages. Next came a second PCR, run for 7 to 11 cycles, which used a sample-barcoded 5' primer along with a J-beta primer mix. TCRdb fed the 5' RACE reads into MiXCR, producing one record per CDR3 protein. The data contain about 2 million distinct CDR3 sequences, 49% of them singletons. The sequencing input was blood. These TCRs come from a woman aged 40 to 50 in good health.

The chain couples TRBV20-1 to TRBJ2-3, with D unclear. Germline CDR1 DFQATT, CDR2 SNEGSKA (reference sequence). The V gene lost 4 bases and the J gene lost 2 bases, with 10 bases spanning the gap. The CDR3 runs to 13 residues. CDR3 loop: CSAKSRSTDTQYF. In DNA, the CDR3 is TGCAGTGCTAAGTCCCGCTCCACAGATACGCAGTATTTT.

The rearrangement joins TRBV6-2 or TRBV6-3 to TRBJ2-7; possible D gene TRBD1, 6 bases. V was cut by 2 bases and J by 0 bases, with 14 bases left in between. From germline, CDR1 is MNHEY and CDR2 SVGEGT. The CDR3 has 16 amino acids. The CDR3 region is CASSYPVLGHSYEQYF. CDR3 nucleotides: TGTGCCAGCAGTTACCCAGTACTGGGACACTCCTACGAGCAGTACTTC.

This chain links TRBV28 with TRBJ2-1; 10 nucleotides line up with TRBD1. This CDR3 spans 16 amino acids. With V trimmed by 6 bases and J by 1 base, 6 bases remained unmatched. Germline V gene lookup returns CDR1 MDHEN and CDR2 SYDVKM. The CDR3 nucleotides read TGTGCCAGCAGCCCTCCGGGACAGGGGTCCTACAATGAGCAGTTCTTC. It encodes CASSPPGQGSYNEQFF.

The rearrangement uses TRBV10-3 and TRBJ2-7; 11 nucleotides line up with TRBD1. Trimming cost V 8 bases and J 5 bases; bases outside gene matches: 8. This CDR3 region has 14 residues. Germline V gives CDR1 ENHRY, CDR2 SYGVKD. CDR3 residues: CAIGEDRGHDEQYF. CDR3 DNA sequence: TGTGCCATCGGGGAGGACAGGGGGCATGACGAGCAGTACTTC.

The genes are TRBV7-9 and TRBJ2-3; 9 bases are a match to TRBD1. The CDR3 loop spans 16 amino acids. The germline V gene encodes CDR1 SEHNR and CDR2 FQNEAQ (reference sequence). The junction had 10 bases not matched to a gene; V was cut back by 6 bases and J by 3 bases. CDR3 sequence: CASREPFGQGTDTQYF. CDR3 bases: TGTGCCAGCAGAGAACCCTTTGGACAGGGGACAGATACGCAGTATTTT.

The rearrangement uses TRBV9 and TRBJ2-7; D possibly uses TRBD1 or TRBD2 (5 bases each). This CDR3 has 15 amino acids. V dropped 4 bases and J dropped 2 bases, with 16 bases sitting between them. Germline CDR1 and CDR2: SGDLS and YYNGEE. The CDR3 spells CASSPNSGDPYEQYF. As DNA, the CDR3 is TGTGCCAGCAGCCCAAATTCCGGGGACCCCTACGAGCAGTACTTC. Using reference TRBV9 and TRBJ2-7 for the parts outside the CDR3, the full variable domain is DSGVTQTPKHLITATGQRVTLRCSPRSGDLSVYWYQQSLDQGLQFLIQYYNGEERAKGNILERFSAQQFPDLHSELNLSSLELGDSALYFCASSPNSGDPYEQYFGPGTRLTVT.

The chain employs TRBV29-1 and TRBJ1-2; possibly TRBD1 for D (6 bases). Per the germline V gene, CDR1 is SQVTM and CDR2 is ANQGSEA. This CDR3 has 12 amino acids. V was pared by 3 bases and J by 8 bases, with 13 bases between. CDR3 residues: CSVDEQGYGYTF. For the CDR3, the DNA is TGCAGCGTTGACGAACAGGGTTACGGCTACACCTTC.

The CDR3 reads CASRKTGGSSTDTQYF. CDR3 DNA sequence: TGCGCCAGCAGGAAAACAGGGGGCTCTAGCACAGATACGCAGTATTTT. V is TRBV10-2 and J is TRBJ2-3, with TRBD1 identical over 9 bases. Germline trimming cut 6 bases from V and 0 bases from J; bases unmatched to any gene: 7. CDR1 WSHSY and CDR2 SAAADI come from the germline V gene. CDR3 length: 16 amino acids.

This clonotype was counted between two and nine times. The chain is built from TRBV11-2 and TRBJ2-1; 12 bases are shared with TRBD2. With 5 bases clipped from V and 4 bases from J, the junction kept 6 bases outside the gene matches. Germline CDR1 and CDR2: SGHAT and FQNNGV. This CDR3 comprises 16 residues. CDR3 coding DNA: TGTGCCAGCAGCCCGAGGGGGACTAGCGGGTACAATGAGCAGTTCTTC. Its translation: CASSPRGTSGYNEQFF.

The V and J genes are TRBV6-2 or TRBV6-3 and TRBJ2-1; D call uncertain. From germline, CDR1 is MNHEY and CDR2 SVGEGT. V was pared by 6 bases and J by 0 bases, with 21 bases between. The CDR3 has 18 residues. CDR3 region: CASSRQPLTSSSYNEQFF. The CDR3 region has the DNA TGTGCCAGCAGCCGTCAACCCCTCACTTCGAGCTCCTACAATGAGCAGTTCTTC.

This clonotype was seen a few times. The CDR3 loop is CATLKTGAASGANVLTF. As DNA, the CDR3 is TGTGCCACCTTGAAGACAGGGGCCGCCTCTGGGGCCAACGTCCTGACTTTC. The chain uses TRBV6-2 or TRBV6-3 and TRBJ2-6; 8 nucleotides align to TRBD1. The junction had 11 bases not matched to a gene; V was cut back by 10 bases and J by 0 bases. CDR3 length: 17 residues. Germline CDR1 reads MNHEY; CDR2 reads SVGEGT.

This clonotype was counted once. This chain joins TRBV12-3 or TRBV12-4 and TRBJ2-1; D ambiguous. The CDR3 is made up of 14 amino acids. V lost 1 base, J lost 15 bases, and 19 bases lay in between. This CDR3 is CASSLVVSPVLSFF. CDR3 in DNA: TGTGCCAGCAGTTTAGTGGTCTCCCCTGTTTTGTCGTTCTTC.

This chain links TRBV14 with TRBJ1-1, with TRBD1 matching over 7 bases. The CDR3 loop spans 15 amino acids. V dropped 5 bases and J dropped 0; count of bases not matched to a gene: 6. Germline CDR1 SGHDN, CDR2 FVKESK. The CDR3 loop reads CASSWDSLMNTEAFF. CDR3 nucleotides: TGTGCCAGCAGCTGGGACAGTCTAATGAACACTGAAGCTTTCTTT.

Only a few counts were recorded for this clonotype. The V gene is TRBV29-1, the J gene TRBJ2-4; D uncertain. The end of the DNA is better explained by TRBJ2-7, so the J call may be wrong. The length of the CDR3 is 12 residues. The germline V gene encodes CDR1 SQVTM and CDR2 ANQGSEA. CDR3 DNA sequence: TGCAGCGTTGAGAACAACGCGTCCGAGCAGTACTTC. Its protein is CSVENNASEQYF.

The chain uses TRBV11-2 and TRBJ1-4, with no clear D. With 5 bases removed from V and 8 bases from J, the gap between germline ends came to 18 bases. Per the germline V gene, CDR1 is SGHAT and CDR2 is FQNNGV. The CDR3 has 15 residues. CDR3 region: CASSQHGQEGEKLFF. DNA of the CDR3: TGTGCCAGCAGCCAACACGGGCAGGAGGGAGAAAAACTGTTTTTT.

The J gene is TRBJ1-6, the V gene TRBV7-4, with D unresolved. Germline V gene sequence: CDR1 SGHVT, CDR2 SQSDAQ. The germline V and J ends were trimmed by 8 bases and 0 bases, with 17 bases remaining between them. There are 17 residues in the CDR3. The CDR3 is CASRRGQSSSYNSPLHF. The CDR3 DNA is TGTGCCAGCCGACGAGGGCAGTCAAGCTCCTATAATTCACCCCTCCACTTT.

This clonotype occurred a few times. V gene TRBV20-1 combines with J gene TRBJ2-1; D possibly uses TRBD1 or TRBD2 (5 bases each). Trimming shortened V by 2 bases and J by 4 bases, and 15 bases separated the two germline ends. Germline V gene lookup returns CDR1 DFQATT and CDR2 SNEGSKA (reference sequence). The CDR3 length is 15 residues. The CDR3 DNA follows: TGCAGTGCTAGATCCGGGACGAGCTTATACAATGAGCAGTTCTTC. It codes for CSARSGTSLYNEQFF.

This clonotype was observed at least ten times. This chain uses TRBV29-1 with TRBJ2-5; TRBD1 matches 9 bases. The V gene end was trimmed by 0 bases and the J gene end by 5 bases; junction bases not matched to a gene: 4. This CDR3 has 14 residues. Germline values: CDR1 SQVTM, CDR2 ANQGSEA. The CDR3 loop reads CSVEDLTGGETQYF. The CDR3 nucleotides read TGCAGCGTTGAAGATCTGACAGGGGGGGAGACCCAGTACTTC.

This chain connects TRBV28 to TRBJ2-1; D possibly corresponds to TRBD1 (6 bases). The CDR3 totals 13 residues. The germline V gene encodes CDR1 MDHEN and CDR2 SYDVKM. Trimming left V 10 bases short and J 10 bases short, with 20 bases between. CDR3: CANSNREADEQFF. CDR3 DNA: TGTGCCAACAGCAACAGGGAAGCGGACGAGCAGTTCTTC.

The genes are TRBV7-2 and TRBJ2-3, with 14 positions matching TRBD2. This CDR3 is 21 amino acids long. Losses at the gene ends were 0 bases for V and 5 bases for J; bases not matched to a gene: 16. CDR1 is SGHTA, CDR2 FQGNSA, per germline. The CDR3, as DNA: TGTGCCAGCAGCTTAGCCCCGACGACTAGCGGGGGGGCCAGGGTAGGAGATACGCAGTATTTT. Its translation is CASSLAPTTSGGARVGDTQYF.

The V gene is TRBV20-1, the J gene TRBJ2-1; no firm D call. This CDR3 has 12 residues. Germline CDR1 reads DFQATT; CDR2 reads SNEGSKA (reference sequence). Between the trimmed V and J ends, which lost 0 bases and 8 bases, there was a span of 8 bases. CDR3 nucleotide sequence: TGCAGTGCTAGAGATAAGGCATATGAGCAGTTCTTC. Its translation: CSARDKAYEQFF.

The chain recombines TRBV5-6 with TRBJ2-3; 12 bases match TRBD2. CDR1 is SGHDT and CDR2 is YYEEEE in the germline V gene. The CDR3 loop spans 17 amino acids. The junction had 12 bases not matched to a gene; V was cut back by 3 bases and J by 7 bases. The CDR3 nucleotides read TGTGCCAGCAGCTCCAGGGGAGCTAGCGGGGGGGTAAATACGCAGTATTTT. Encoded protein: CASSSRGASGGVNTQYF.

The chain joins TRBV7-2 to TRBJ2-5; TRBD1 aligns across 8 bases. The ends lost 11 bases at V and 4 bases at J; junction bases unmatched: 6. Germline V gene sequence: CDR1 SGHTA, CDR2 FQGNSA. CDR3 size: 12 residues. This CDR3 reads CAGQGARETQYF. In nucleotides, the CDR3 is TGTGCCGGGCAGGGGGCGCGAGAGACCCAGTACTTC.

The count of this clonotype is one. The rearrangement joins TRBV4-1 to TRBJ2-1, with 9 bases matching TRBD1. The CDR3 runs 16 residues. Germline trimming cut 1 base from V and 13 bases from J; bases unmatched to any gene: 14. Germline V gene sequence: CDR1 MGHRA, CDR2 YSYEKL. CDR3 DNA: TGCGCCAGCAGCCAAGTGGGACAGGGTCGTAAGGAGACCCAGTTCTTC. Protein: CASSQVGQGRKETQFF.

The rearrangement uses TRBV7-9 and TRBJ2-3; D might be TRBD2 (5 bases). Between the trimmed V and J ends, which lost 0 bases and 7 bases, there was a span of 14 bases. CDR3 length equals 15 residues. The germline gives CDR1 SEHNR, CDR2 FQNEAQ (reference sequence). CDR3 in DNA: TGTGCCAGCAGCTTAGCAGGGCGGGCCTATAATACGCAGTATTTT. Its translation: CASSLAGRAYNTQYF. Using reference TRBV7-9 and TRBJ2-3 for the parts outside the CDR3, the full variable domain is DTGVSQNPRHKITKRGQNVTFRCDPISEHNRLYWYRQTLGQGPEFLTYFQNEAQLEKSRLLSDRFSAERPKGSFSTLEIQRTEQGDSAMYLCASSLAGRAYNTQYFGPGTRLTVL.